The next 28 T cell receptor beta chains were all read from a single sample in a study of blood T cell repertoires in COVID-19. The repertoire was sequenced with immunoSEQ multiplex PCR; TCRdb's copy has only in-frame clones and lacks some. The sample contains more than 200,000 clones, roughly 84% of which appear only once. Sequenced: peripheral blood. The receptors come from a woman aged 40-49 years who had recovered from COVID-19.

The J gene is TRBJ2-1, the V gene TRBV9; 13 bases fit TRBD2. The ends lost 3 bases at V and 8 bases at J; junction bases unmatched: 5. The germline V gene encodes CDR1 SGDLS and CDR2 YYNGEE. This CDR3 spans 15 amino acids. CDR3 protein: CASSAGTSGIDEQFF. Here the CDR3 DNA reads TGTGCCAGCAGCGCCGGGACTAGCGGGATAGATGAGCAGTTCTTC.

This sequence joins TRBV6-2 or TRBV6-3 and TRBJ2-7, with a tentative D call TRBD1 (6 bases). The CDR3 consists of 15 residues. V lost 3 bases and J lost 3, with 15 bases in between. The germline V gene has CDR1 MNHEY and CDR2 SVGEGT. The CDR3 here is CASSYLRTAVYEQYF. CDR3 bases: TGTGCCAGCAGTTATCTACGGACAGCAGTCTACGAGCAGTACTTC.

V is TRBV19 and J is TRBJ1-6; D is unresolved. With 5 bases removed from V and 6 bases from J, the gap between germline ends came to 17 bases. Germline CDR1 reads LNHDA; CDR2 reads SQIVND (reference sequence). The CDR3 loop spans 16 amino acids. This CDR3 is CASSPAAGSLNSPLHF. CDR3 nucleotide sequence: TGTGCCAGTAGTCCTGCCGCCGGGAGTCTTAATTCACCCCTCCACTTT.

CDR3 in amino acids: CASSVGQGNQAFF. CDR3 nucleotides: TGTGCCAGCAGCGTTGGTCAGGGAAATCAAGCTTTCTTT. This chain joins TRBV9 and TRBJ1-1; weak D call: TRBD1 (5 bases). The CDR3 runs 13 residues. The germline V gene has CDR1 SGDLS and CDR2 YYNGEE. V was shortened by 2 bases and J by 9 bases, with 14 bases between the two germline ends. Full variable domain (missing parts from reference TRBV9 and TRBJ1-1): DSGVTQTPKHLITATGQRVTLRCSPRSGDLSVYWYQQSLDQGLQFLIQYYNGEERAKGNILERFSAQQFPDLHSELNLSSLELGDSALYFCASSVGQGNQAFFGQGTRLTVV.

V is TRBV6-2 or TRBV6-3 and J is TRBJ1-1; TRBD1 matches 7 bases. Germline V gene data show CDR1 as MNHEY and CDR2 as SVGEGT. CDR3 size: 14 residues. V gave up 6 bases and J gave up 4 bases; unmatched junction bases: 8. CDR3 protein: CASSLTQGSTEAFF. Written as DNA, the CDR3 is TGTGCCAGCAGCCTTACACAGGGGAGCACTGAAGCTTTCTTT.

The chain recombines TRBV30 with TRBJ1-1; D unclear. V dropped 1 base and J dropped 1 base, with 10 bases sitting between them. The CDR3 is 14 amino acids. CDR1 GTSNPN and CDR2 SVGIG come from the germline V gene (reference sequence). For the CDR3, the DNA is TGTGCCTGGAGTGCGACCTCGGGGAACACTGAAGCTTTCTTT. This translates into CAWSATSGNTEAFF. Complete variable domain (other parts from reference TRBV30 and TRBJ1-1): SQTIHQWPATLVQPVGSPLSLECTVEGTSNPNLYWYRQAAGRGLQLLFYSVGIGQISSEVPQNLSASRPQDRQFILSSKKLLLSDSGFYLCAWSATSGNTEAFFGQGTRLTVV.

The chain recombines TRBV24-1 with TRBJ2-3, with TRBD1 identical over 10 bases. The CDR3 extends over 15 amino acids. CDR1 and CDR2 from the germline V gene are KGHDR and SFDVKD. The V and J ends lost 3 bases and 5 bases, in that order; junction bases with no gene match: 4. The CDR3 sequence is CATSDDRGREDTQYF. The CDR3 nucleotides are TGTGCCACCAGTGATGACAGGGGGCGGGAAGATACGCAGTATTTT.

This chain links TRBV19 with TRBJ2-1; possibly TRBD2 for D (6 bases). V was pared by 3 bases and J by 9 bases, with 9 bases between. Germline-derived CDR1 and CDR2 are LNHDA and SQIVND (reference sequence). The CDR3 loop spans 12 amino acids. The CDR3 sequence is CASSILGGEQFF. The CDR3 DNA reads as TGTGCCAGTAGTATTTTGGGAGGTGAGCAGTTCTTC.

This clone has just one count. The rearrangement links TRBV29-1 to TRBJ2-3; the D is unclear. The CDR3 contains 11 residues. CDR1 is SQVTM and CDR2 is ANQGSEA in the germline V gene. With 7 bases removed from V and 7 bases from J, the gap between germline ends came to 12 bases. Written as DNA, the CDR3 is TGCAGCGCCGAACTCCTAAATACGCAGTATTTT. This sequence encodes CSAELLNTQYF.

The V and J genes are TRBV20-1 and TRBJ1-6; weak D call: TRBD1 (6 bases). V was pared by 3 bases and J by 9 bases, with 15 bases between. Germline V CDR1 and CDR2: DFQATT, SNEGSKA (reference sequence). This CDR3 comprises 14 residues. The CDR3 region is CSASLYRGSSPLHF. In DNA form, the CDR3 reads TGCAGTGCTAGTCTTTATAGGGGGAGTTCACCCCTCCACTTT.

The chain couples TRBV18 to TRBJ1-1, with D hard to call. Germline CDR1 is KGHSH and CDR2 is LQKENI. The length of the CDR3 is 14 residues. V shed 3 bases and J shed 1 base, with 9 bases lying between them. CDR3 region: CASSPALSNTEAFF. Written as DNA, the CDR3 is TGTGCCAGCTCACCCGCACTTTCGAACACTGAAGCTTTCTTT.

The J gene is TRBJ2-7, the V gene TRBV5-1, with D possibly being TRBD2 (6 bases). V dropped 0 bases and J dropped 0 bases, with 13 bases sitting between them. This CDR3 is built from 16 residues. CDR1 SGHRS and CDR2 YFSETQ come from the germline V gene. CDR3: CASSLGPGLLSYEQYF. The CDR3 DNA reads TGCGCCAGCAGCTTGGGCCCGGGACTCCTCTCCTACGAGCAGTACTTC.

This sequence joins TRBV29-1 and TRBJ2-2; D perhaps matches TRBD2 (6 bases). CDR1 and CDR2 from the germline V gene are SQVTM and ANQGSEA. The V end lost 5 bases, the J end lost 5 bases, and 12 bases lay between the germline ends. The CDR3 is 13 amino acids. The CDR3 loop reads CSVRGWWTGELFF. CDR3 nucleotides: TGCAGCGTTCGGGGGTGGTGGACCGGGGAGCTGTTTTTT.

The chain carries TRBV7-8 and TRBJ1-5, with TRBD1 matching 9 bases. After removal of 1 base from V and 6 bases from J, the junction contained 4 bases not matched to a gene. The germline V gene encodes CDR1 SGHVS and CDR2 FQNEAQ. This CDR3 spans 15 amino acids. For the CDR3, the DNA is TGTGCCAGCAGCTTAGACAGGGGGCGCGGTCAGCCCCAGCATTTT. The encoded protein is CASSLDRGRGQPQHF.

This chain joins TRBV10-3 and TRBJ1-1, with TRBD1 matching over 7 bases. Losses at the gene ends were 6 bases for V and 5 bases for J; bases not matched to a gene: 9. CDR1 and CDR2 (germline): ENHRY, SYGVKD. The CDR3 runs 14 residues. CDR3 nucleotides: TGTGCCATCAGGACCGAGGGGGCAGGGACTGAAGCTTTCTTT. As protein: CAIRTEGAGTEAFF.

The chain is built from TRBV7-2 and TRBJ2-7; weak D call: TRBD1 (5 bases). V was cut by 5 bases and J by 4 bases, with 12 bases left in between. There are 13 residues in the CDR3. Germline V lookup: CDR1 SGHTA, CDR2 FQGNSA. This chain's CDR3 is CASSLDNRYEQYF. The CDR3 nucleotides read TGTGCCAGCAGCCTGGACAACCGGTACGAGCAGTACTTC.

CDR3 residues: CSASQDLANYGYTF. For the CDR3, the DNA is TGCAGTGCTAGTCAGGACTTAGCTAACTATGGCTACACCTTC. The V call is TRBV20-1, the J call TRBJ1-2; D unclear. This CDR3 comprises 14 residues. Germline CDR1 and CDR2: DFQATT and SNEGSKA (reference sequence). The germline V and J ends were trimmed by 3 bases and 0 bases, with 11 bases remaining between them.

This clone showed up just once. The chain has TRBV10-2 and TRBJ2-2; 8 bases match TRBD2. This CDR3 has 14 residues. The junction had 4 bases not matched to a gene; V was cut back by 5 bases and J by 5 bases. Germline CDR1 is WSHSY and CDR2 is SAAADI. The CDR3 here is CASSISGATGELFF. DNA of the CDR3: TGCGCCAGCAGTATTAGCGGGGCGACCGGGGAGCTGTTTTTT.

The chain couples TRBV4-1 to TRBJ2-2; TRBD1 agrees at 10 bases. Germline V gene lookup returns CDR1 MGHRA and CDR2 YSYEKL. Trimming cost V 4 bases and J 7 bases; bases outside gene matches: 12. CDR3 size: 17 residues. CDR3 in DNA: TGCGCCAGCAGCCCAGTAAGGACAGGGGGAAAAGGCGGGGAGCTGTTTTTT. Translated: CASSPVRTGGKGGELFF.

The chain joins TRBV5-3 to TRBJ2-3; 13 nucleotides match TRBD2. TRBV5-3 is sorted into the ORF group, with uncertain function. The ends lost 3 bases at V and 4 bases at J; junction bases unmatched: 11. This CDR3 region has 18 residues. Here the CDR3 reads CARSSTSGGAARPDTQYF. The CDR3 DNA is TGTGCCAGAAGCTCCACTAGCGGGGGGGCCGCTAGGCCAGATACGCAGTATTTT.

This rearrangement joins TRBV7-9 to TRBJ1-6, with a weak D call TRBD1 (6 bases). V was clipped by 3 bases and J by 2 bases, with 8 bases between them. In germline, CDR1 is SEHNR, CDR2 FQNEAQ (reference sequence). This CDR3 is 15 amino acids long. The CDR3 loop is CASSFQGTYNSPLHF. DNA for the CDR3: TGTGCCAGCAGCTTCCAGGGGACCTATAATTCACCCCTCCACTTT.

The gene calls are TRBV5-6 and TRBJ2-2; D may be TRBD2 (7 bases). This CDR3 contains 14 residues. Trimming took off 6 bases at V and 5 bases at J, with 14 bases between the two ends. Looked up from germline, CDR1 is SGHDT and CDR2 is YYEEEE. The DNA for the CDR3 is TGTGCCAGCACGCCCGGGGGGCGGACCGGGGAGCTGTTTTTT. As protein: CASTPGGRTGELFF.

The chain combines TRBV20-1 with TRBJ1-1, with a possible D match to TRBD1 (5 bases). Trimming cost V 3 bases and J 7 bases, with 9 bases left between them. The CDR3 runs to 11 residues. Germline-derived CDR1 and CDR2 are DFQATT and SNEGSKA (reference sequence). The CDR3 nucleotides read TGCAGTGCTAGGGGACTCGGTGAAGCTTTCTTT. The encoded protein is CSARGLGEAFF.

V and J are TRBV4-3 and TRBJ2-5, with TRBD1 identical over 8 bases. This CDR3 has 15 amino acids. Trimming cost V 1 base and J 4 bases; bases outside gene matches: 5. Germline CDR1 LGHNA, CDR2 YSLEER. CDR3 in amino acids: CASSQVWTGPETQYF. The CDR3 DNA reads TGCGCCAGCAGCCAAGTTTGGACAGGGCCAGAGACCCAGTACTTC.

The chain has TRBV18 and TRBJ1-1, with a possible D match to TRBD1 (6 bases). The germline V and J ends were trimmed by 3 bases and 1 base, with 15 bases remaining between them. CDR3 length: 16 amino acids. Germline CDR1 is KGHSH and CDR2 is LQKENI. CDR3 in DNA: TGTGCCAGCTCACCGTTCGGACAGCCCACGAACACTGAAGCTTTCTTT. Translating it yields CASSPFGQPTNTEAFF.

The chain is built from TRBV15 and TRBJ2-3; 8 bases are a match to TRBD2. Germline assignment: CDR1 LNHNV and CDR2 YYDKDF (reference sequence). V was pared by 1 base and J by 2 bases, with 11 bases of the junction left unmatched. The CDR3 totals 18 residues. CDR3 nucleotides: TGTGCCACCAGCAGAGTCGTCGGGGGGGGGACCCTCACAGATACGCAGTATTTT. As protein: CATSRVVGGGTLTDTQYF.

CDR3 DNA: TGCGCCAGCAGCCAAATAACTAGCGGCGTCAATGAGCAGTTCTTC. It is translated as CASSQITSGVNEQFF. The chain links TRBV4-3 to TRBJ2-1, with 8 bases fitting TRBD2. The V gene's germline CDR1 is LGHNA and CDR2 YSLEER. The CDR3 covers 15 residues. The junction had 6 bases not matched to a gene; V was cut back by 2 bases and J by 6 bases.

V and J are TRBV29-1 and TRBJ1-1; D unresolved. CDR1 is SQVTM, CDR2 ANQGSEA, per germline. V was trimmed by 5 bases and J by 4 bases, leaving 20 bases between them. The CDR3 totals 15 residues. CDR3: CSVPSGPAMSTEAFF. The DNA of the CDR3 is TGCAGCGTTCCCTCAGGTCCAGCTATGAGCACTGAAGCTTTCTTT. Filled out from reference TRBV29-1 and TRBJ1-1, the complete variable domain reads SAVISQKPSRDICQRGTSLTIQCQVDSQVTMMFWYRQQPGQSLTLIATANQGSEATYESGFVIDKFPISRPNLTFSTLTVSNMSPEDSSIYLCSVPSGPAMSTEAFFGQGTRLTVV.